These T cell receptor beta chains were read from a single sample in a study of cytomegalovirus exposure and HLA in healthy donors. Repertoires were generated with immunoSEQ multiplex PCR, while TCRdb's copy carries only in-frame clones and drops some. The sample yields around 130,000 clones, roughly 70% seen once. Sequencing was performed on PBMCs. These receptors all stem from a woman between 40 and 55 years old in good health and CMV-seropositive. CDR3s include the opening cysteine and the closing phenylalanine or tryptophan. A D gene is named only where the DNA matches it firmly. Clone size is shown for a subset of rows, as once, few, many or a class of expanded clone.

TRBJ2-7 TRBV2 few TRBD1 TGTGCCAGCAGGAAACGACAGGGGGACACAATCGAGCAGTACTTC CASRKRQGDTIEQYF
TRBJ2-4 TRBV9 NA TRBD2 TGTGCCAGCAGCCCAAGACTAGCGGGAGAAGACATTCAGTACTTC CASSPRLAGEDIQYF
TRBJ1-1 TRBV2 NA TRBD1 TGTGCCACACAAAGACAGGGGGCGAACACTGAAGCTTTCTTT CATQRQGANTEAFF
TRBJ2-7 TRBV7-2 NA TRBD2 TGTGCCAGCAGTCGGGAGGGGTACTACGAGCAGTACTTC CASSREGYYEQYF
TRBJ1-1 TRBV6-6 NA NA TGTGCCAGCACCTTCCTGGACAAGTCTCAAGCTCTTTTCTTT CASTFLDKSQALFF
TRBJ2-7 TRBV27 NA TRBD1 TGTGCCAGCAGCGTTGCCGGGACAGGCCTATCCGAGCAGTACTTC CASSVAGTGLSEQYF
TRBJ1-3 TRBV2 few NA TGTGCCAGCAGTCCCGACAGTAACTCTGGAAACACCATATATTTT CASSPDSNSGNTIYF
TRBJ2-6 TRBV10-3 NA TRBD1 TGTGCCATCACAGGGGGCGATGGGGCCAACGTCCTGACTTTC CAITGGDGANVLTF
TRBJ1-3 TRBV7-9 NA TRBD1 TGTGCCAGCAGCTTTAGGGGGACAGGGACTGGAAACACCATATATTTT CASSFRGTGTGNTIYF
TRBJ2-3 TRBV7-3 NA NA TGTGCCAGCAGCCTTTTAGGGGCTAGCACAGATACGCAGTATTTT CASSLLGASTDTQYF
TRBJ1-5 TRBV4-1 NA NA TGCGCCAGCAGCCAAGATAAAGGAGGCCACACTCATAGGGATTATAGCAATCAGCCCCAGCATTTT CASSQDKGGHTHRDYSNQPQHF
TRBJ1-2 TRBV15 NA TRBD1 TGTGCCACCACCCAGACAGGGGACTATGGCTACACCTTC CATTQTGDYGYTF
TRBJ2-7 TRBV28 NA TRBD2 TGTGCCAGCACCCCCGGGACTAGCGGGAGGTTACAGACCTACGAGCAGTACTTC CASTPGTSGRLQTYEQYF
TRBJ2-3 TRBV5-6 NA TRBD2 TGTGCCAGCAGCTCGACTAGCGGGACTTACACAGATACGCAGTATTTT CASSSTSGTYTDTQYF
TRBJ1-5 TRBV27 NA TRBD1 TGTGCCAGCAGTTCCCGGAATACAGGGGAAAGCAATCAGCCCCAGCATTTT CASSSRNTGESNQPQHF
TRBJ2-7 TRBV27 NA TRBD2 TGTGCCAGCAGTTTGTTCCAGCGGGGGTCCTACGAGCAGTACTTC CASSLFQRGSYEQYF
TRBJ2-2 TRBV4-2 NA NA TGTGCCAGCAGCCAAGGGCTCTTCACCGGGGAGCTGTTTTTT CASSQGLFTGELFF
TRBJ2-7 TRBV9 NA NA TGTGCCAGCAGCGTGCGGCGGGACCCCTACGAGCAGTACTTC CASSVRRDPYEQYF
TRBJ2-2 TRBV9 NA TRBD1 TGTGCCAGCAGCGGGCAGGGGGCCACCGGGGAGCTGTTTTTT CASSGQGATGELFF
TRBJ2-2 TRBV29-1 NA NA TGCAGCGTTGCCCTAGGATTAGCTGGCACCGGGGAGCTGTTTTTT CSVALGLAGTGELFF
TRBJ2-3 TRBV6-5 NA TRBD2 TGTGCCAGCAGTTACTCGGGGCGGGGGGGCCGAGGTACGCAGTATTTT CASSYSGRGGRGTQYF
TRBJ2-7 TRBV18 NA TRBD1 TGTGCCAGCTCAGGACAGGGGGACTCCTACGAGCAGTACTTC CASSGQGDSYEQYF
TRBJ1-5 TRBV19 NA TRBD1 TGTGCCAGTAGTTCAGGGGGGACTCAGCCCCAGCATTTT CASSSGGTQPQHF
TRBJ1-6 TRBV30 once TRBD1 TGTGCCTGGAGTGTACTCGGACAGGGGGAAAGATCCCTCCACTTT CAWSVLGQGERSLHF
TRBJ1-5 TRBV7-2 NA TRBD1 TGCGCCAGCAGCCAGACAGGGGTCAATCAGCCCCAGCATTTT CASSQTGVNQPQHF
TRBJ1-2 TRBV7-2 NA NA TGTGCCAGCAGCTTCTCGGCTAACTATGGCTACACCTTC CASSFSANYGYTF
TRBJ2-7 TRBV7-9 NA TRBD1 TGTTCCAGCAGCCAAACAGGGGTTAAGCAGTACTTC CSSSQTGVKQYF
TRBJ1-1 TRBV4-1 few NA TGCGCCAGCAGCCATCCTCGGGACTCTGGGAACACTGAAGCTTTCTTT CASSHPRDSGNTEAFF
TRBJ2-5 TRBV15 NA NA TGTGCCACCAGCCCAGGGGCGTGGGGGTACCAAGAGACCCAGTACTTC CATSPGAWGYQETQYF
TRBJ1-1 TRBV12-5 once NA TGTGCTAGTGGTCCGGTCCCCGGAGCTGAAGCTTTCTTT CASGPVPGAEAFF
TRBJ2-5 TRBV2 NA TRBD2 TGTGCCAGCAGATCGACTAGCCGGGAGACCCAGTACTTC CASRSTSRETQYF
TRBJ1-1 TRBV29-1 NA NA TGCAGCGTTGAGCCCCCAGGGTACACTGAAGCTTTCTTT CSVEPPGYTEAFF
TRBJ2-7 TRBV7-2 NA NA TGTGCCAGCAGCGCCCAGGGTAACGAGCAGTACTTC CASSAQGNEQYF
TRBJ1-5 TRBV29-1 NA TRBD1 TGCAGCGTCGGGGACAGGGCCCAGCCCCAGCATTTT CSVGDRAQPQHF
TRBJ2-7 TRBV28 NA NA TGTGCCAGCAGTTTATGGGACAGAACCTACGAGCAGTACTTC CASSLWDRTYEQYF
TRBJ1-6 TRBV6-5 NA NA TGTGCCAGCAGTTCGGAGACGGGGGGGCCTTGGTATGGCCTCCACTTT CASSSETGGPWYGLHF
TRBJ2-3 TRBV5-1 NA NA TGCGCCAGCAAAGATAGCGGCACAGATACGCAGTATTTT CASKDSGTDTQYF
TRBJ2-7 TRBV7-9 few TRBD2 TGTGCCAGCAGCTATAGCGGGAGGGCCCCCGAGCAGTACTTC CASSYSGRAPEQYF
TRBJ1-1 TRBV4-1 NA NA TGCGCCAGCAGCCAGAAGGACACCCTGAACACTGAAGCTTTCTTT CASSQKDTLNTEAFF
TRBJ1-1 TRBV5-4 NA NA TGTGCCAGCACCCCGCTGGGGGGGGCGGACACTGAAGCTTTCTTT CASTPLGGADTEAFF
TRBJ2-4 TRBV6-1 few NA TGTGCCAGCACGGAGGTTGCCAAAAACATTCAGTACTTC CASTEVAKNIQYF
TRBJ2-7 TRBV4-1 NA NA TGCGCCAGCAGCCAAGATGGGGCCGGCTACGAGCAGTACTTC CASSQDGAGYEQYF
TRBJ2-7 TRBV28 NA NA TGTGCCAGCAGCCCTACAGGGTTGTCATCTTACGAGCAGTACTTC CASSPTGLSSYEQYF
TRBJ1-1 TRBV6-5 NA NA TGTGCCAGCAGTTACTCGCCCGGGGGGAACACTGAAGCTTTCTTT CASSYSPGGNTEAFF
TRBJ1-2 TRBV7-9 NA TRBD1 TGTGCCAGCAGCTCAGGGACAGCCGCCGGAGGGTACTATGGCTACACCTTC CASSSGTAAGGYYGYTF
TRBJ2-5 TRBV4-2 NA TRBD2 TGTGCCAGCAGCCAGGTGGGACTAGCGGACCCCGACCAAGAGACCCAGTACTTC CASSQVGLADPDQETQYF
TRBJ2-1 TRBV7-2 NA TRBD2 TGTGCCAGCAGCCGAACCCCTGGGAGGGCCGTCTACAATGAGCAGTTCTTC CASSRTPGRAVYNEQFF
TRBJ2-5 TRBV7-2 NA NA TGTGCCAGCAGCCTTAATGCCCTGGGCCACACGGAGACCCAGTACTTC CASSLNALGHTETQYF
TRBJ1-4 TRBV7-9 NA TRBD1 TGTGCCAGCAGCTTAGAGAAGGGACAGACTAATGAAAAACTGTTTTTT CASSLEKGQTNEKLFF
TRBJ2-1 TRBV19 NA TRBD2 TGTGCCAGTAGTATGGCCCCTAGCGGGAACTACAATGAGCAGTTCTTC CASSMAPSGNYNEQFF
TRBJ1-1 TRBV6-5 NA TRBD1 TGTGCCAGCAGTTTCCGGGACAGGGGGGCTTCTGAAGCTTTCTTT CASSFRDRGASEAFF
TRBJ2-5 TRBV13 NA TRBD1 TGTGCCAGCAGCAAGCGGGCCGGGACAGGGCAAGAGACCCAGTACTTC CASSKRAGTGQETQYF
TRBJ1-2 TRBV7-9 NA NA TGTGCCAGCAGCTCCCAGTTTAACTATGGCTACACCTTC CASSSQFNYGYTF
TRBJ2-5 TRBV2 NA NA TGTGCCAGCAGTACCCGGAGAATGGACCAGTACTTC CASSTRRMDQYF
TRBJ2-1 TRBV6-5 few NA TGTGCCAGCAGTTACGGCCGGGAATACAATGAGCAGTTCTTC CASSYGREYNEQFF
TRBJ2-7 TRBV2 NA TRBD1 TGTGCCAGCAGGGACAGGGACTCCTACGAGCAGTACTTC CASRDRDSYEQYF
TRBJ1-2 TRBV29-1 NA NA TGCAGCGTTGAAGTTGCGGGGTTGAGGTATGGCTACACCTTC CSVEVAGLRYGYTF
TRBJ2-5 TRBV5-1 NA TRBD2 TGCGCCAGCAGCCCGGGACTAGCGGGGGGGGCCCAGTACTTC CASSPGLAGGAQYF
TRBJ1-5 TRBV7-3 NA TRBD1 TGTGCCAGCAGCCTGGAGGGACAGGGCCAAGGGCCCCAGCATTTT CASSLEGQGQGPQHF